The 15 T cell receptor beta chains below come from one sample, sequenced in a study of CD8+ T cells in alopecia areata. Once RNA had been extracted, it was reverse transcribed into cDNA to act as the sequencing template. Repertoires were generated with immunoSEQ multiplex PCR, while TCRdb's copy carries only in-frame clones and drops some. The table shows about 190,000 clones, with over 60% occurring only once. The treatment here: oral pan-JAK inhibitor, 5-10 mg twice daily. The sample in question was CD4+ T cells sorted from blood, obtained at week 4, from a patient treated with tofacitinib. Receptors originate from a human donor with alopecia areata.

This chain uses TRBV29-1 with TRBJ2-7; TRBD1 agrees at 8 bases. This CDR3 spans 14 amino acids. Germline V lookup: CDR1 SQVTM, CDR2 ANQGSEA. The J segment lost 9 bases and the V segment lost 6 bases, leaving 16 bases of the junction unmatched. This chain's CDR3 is CSVVGQGRISRQYF. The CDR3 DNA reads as TGCAGCGTCGTCGGACAGGGCCGTATTAGTCGGCAGTACTTC.

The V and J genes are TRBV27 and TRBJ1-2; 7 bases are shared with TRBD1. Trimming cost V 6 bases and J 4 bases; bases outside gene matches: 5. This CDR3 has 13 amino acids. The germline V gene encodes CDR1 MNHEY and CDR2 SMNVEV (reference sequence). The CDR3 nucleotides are TGTGCCAGCAGCCAGACAGGGTCCTATGGCTACACCTTC. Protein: CASSQTGSYGYTF.

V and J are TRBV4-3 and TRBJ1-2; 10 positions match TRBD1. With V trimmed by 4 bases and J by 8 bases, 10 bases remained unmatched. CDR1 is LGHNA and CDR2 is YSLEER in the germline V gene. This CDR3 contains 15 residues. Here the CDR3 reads CASSPSAGTGVGYTF. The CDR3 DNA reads TGCGCCAGCAGCCCCTCTGCCGGGACAGGGGTAGGCTACACCTTC.

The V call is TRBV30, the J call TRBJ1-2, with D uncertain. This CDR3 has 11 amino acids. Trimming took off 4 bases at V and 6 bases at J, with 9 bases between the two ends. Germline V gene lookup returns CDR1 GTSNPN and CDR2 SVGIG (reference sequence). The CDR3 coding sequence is TGTGCCTGGATGATGATTGATGGCTACACCTTC. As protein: CAWMMIDGYTF.

The CDR3 spells CASSLDLGRNEQFF. CDR3 DNA sequence: TGTGCCAGCAGCTTAGACCTCGGACGAAATGAGCAGTTCTTC. The J gene is TRBJ2-1, the V gene TRBV7-9, with no clear D. Germline V gene lookup returns CDR1 SEHNR and CDR2 FQNEAQ (reference sequence). This CDR3 has 14 amino acids. With 1 base removed from V and 7 bases from J, the gap between germline ends came to 11 bases.

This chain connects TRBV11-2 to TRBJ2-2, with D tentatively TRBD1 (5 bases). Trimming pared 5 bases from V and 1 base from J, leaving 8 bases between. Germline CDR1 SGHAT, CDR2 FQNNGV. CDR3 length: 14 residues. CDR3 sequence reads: CASSRDRNTGELFF. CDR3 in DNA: TGTGCCAGCAGCAGAGACAGGAACACCGGGGAGCTGTTTTTT.

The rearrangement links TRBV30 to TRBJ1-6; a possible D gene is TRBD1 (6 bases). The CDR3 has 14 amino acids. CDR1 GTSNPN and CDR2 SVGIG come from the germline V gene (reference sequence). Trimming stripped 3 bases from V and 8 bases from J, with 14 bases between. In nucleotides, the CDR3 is TGTGCCTGGAGCACACAGGGTGGGCATTCACCCCTCCACTTT. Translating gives CAWSTQGGHSPLHF.

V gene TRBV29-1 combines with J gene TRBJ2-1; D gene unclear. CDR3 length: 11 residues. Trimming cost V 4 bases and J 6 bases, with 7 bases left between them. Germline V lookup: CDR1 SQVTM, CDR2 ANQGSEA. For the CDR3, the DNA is TGCAGCGTTGTGGATCCCAATGAGCAGTTCTTC. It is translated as CSVVDPNEQFF.

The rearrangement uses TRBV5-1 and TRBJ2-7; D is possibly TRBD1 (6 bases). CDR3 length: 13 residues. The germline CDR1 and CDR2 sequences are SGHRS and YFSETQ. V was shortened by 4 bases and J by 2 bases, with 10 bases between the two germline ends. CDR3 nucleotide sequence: TGCGCCAGCAGCGAGGGACAAACCTACGAGCAGTACTTC. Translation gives CASSEGQTYEQYF. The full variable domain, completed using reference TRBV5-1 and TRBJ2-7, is KAGVTQTPRYLIKTRGQQVTLSCSPISGHRSVSWYQQTPGQGLQFLFEYFSETQRNKGNFPGRFSGRQFSNSRSEMNVSTLELGDSALYLCASSEGQTYEQYFGPGTRLTVT.

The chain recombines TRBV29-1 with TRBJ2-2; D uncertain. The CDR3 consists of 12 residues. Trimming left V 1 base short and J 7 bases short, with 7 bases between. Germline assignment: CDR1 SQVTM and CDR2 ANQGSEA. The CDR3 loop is CSVEVTIGELFF. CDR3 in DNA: TGCAGCGTTGAAGTGACAATCGGGGAGCTGTTTTTT.

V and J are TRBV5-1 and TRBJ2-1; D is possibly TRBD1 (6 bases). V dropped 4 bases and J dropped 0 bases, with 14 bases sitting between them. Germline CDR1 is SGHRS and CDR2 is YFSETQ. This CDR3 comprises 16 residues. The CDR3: CASSPASGASYNEQFF. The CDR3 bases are TGCGCCAGCAGCCCTGCCTCAGGGGCCTCCTACAATGAGCAGTTCTTC.

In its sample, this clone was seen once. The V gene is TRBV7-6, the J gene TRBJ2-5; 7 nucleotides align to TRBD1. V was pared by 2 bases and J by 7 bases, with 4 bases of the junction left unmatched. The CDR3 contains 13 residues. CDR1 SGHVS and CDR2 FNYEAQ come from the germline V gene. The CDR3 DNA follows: TGTGCCAGCAGCTTAAAGGCAGGGGGGACCCAGTACTTC. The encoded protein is CASSLKAGGTQYF.

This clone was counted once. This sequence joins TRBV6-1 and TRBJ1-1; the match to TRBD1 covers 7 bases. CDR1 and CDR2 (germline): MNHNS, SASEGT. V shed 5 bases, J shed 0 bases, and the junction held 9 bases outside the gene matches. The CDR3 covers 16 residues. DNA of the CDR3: TGTGCCAGCAGTCAAGACAGGGTTGGGATGAACACTGAAGCTTTCTTT. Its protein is CASSQDRVGMNTEAFF.

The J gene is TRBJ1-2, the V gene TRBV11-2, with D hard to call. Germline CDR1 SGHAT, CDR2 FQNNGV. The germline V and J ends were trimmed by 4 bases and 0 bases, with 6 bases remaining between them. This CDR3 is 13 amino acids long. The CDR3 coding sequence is TGTGCCAGCAGCTCGACGGCTAACTATGGCTACACCTTC. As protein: CASSSTANYGYTF. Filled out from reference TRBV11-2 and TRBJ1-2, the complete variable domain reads EAGVAQSPRYKIIEKRQSVAFWCNPISGHATLYWYQQILGQGPKLLIQFQNNGVVDDSQLPKDRFSAERLKGVDSTLKIQPAKLEDSAVYLCASSSTANYGYTFGSGTRLTVV.

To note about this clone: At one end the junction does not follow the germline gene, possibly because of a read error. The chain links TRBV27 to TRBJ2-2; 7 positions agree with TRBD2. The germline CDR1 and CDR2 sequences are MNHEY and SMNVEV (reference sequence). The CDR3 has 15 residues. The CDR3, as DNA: TGCGCCAGCAGTTCGGGGGGTTCCGGTACCGGGGAGCTGTTTTTT. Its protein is CASSSGGSGTGELFF.